This T cell receptor (beta chain) was documented in a study of radiotherapy plus CTLA-4 blockade in lung cancer. Lung cancer patients with chemo-refractory metastatic non-small-cell disease were given focal radiation plus CTLA-4 blockade with ipilimumab. The V end lost 0 bases, the J end lost 3 bases, and 13 bases lay between the germline ends. Germline V gives CDR1 SGHRS, CDR2 YFSETQ. The CDR3 is 17 residues long. Repertoires were generated with immunoSEQ multiplex PCR, while TCRdb's copy carries only in-frame clones and drops some. The table shows around 85,000 clones, with approximately 86% occurring only once. This clone was detected only once.

Sequenced here: peripheral blood, sampled from a patient treated with radiotherapy plus ipilimumab. The V call is TRBV5-1, the J call TRBJ1-6, with a weak D call TRBD1 (6 bases). The clonotype originates from a human donor with non-small cell lung cancer who had a partial response to radiotherapy plus ipilimumab. CDR3 in DNA: TGCGCCAGCAGCTTGGACGGGACAAACGTCTATAATTCACCCCTCCACTTT. Amino acids: CASSLDGTNVYNSPLHF.